This T cell receptor beta chain was captured in a study of blood T cells in healthy people across ages. Study-wide results and caveats: More naive CD4+ cells and higher diversity marked long-lived donors relative to aged donors.

The use of a sample-barcoded 5' primer and a J-beta primer mix characterized a second PCR of roughly 6 to 12 cycles. MiXCR, run by TCRdb on the 5' RACE reads, gives a single entry per CDR3 protein. The profile shows nearly 1 million distinct CDR3 sequences, roughly 51% of them singletons. CDR1 is SGHRS and CDR2 is YFSETQ in the germline V gene. The CDR3 contains 10 residues. V lost 5 bases to trimming and J lost 10 bases, with 7 bases between them. As regards this clonotype: Its antigen is not known.

This TCR derives from a woman aged 60-75 years in good health. V is TRBV5-1 and J is TRBJ2-1; D perhaps matches TRBD2 (5 bases). The sequenced sample was blood. The chain's CDR3 is CASRGREQFF. CDR3 bases: TGCGCCAGCAGGGGGAGAGAGCAGTTCTTC.